This TCR beta chain is drawn from a study of blood T cell repertoires in COVID-19. Germline V lookup: CDR1 SGDLS, CDR2 YYNGEE. V lost 3 bases and J lost 2, with 15 bases in between. There are 15 residues in the CDR3. This clone has only a few counts. Only in-frame clones appear in the TCRdb table, and some are missing; sequencing was by immunoSEQ multiplex PCR. The sample records roughly 280,000 clones, less than 90% being singletons. Source material: peripheral blood. V usage is TRBV9 and J usage is TRBJ2-7, with D possibly TRBD2 on 6 matching bases. This TCR was recovered from a man aged 55 to 70 with acute or convalescent COVID-19. The CDR3 DNA reads TGTGCCAGCAGCGCCTCTGACGCGGGGACCTACGAGCAGTACTTC. Its protein is CASSASDAGTYEQYF.